A single sample is the source of the 21 T cell receptor beta chains below, sequenced in a study of beta chain features in type 1 diabetes. Expressed TCRB transcripts were sequenced, since all the RNA that had been isolated was reverse transcribed. The data were produced by immunoSEQ multiplex PCR, yet TCRdb's version contains in-frame clones alone and is incomplete. The table has under 150,000 clones, 6.9% seen once. Sequenced material: central memory CD4+ T cells from blood. The receptors derive from a woman aged 25 to 39 in good health.

The gene calls are TRBV4-2 and TRBJ2-1; no clear D. V shed 4 bases and J shed 2 bases, with 6 bases lying between them. The CDR3 has 13 amino acids. CDR1 and CDR2 from the germline V gene are LGHNA and YNFKEQ. In DNA, the CDR3 is TGTGCCAGCAGCCCGGGTACCTACAATGAGCAGTTCTTC. As protein: CASSPGTYNEQFF.

This clone was counted between two and nine times. This rearrangement joins TRBV5-1 to TRBJ2-7, with 8 bases identical to TRBD2. With 4 bases clipped from V and 0 bases from J, the junction kept 6 bases outside the gene matches. This CDR3 comprises 15 residues. The germline CDR1 and CDR2 sequences are SGHRS and YFSETQ. The CDR3 region has the DNA TGCGCCAGCAGCCGGGGGGGGACTGACTCCTACGAGCAGTACTTC. Encoded protein: CASSRGGTDSYEQYF.

The rearrangement links TRBV6-4 to TRBJ1-1; weak D call: TRBD1 (6 bases). Per the germline V gene, CDR1 is MRHNA and CDR2 is SNTAGT. The CDR3 is 14 amino acids. Trimming removed 7 bases at V and 6 bases at J, with 18 bases between. The CDR3 DNA reads TGTGCCAGCAATGATAACAGGGTTCTCGCTGAAGCTTTCTTT. It encodes CASNDNRVLAEAFF.

In this sample, this clone turned up a few times. The V gene is TRBV6-6, the J gene TRBJ2-1; the D is unclear. This CDR3 spans 12 amino acids. Trimming removed 6 bases from V and 4 bases from J, with 7 bases in between. The germline V gene encodes CDR1 MNHNY and CDR2 SVGAGI (reference sequence). This chain's CDR3 is CASRTGYNEQFF. The CDR3 region has the DNA TGTGCCAGCAGAACCGGGTACAATGAGCAGTTCTTC.

The rearrangement links TRBV28 to TRBJ2-5, with 12 positions matching TRBD2. Germline assignment: CDR1 MDHEN and CDR2 SYDVKM. The CDR3 runs 13 residues. The ends lost 9 bases at V and 5 bases at J; junction bases unmatched: 4. CDR3 bases: TGTGCCAGTCGGACTAGCGGGATCGAGACCCAGTACTTC. The encoded protein is CASRTSGIETQYF.

J is TRBJ2-7 and V is TRBV19; 14 nucleotides align to TRBD2. Germline V gives CDR1 LNHDA, CDR2 SQIVND (reference sequence). This CDR3 has 17 residues. Losses at the gene ends were 0 bases for V and 3 bases for J; bases not matched to a gene: 4. The CDR3 loop is CASSIDGTSGSLYEQYF. The CDR3 nucleotides are TGTGCCAGTAGTATAGACGGGACTAGCGGGAGTCTCTACGAGCAGTACTTC.

The chain carries TRBV2 and TRBJ2-7; the D is unclear. Germline CDR1 is SNHLY and CDR2 is FYNNEI. V lost 4 bases to trimming and J lost 6 bases, with 16 bases between them. The CDR3 is 14 amino acids. The CDR3 bases are TGTGCCAGCAGTGGGGTGACCGTCCCAGGCGAGCAGTACTTC. Amino acid sequence: CASSGVTVPGEQYF.

This clone occurred many times. V is TRBV28 and J is TRBJ2-1; D unclear. Trimming left V 8 bases short and J 0 bases short, with 11 bases between. The CDR3 length is 14 residues. Germline CDR1 reads MDHEN; CDR2 reads SYDVKM. In DNA form, the CDR3 reads TGTGCCAGCGGTGAGCCGATCTCCTACAATGAGCAGTTCTTC. This gives the protein CASGEPISYNEQFF.

The table lists this clone with many counts. The chain joins TRBV19 to TRBJ2-5; D unresolved. The CDR3 length is 11 residues. Germline lookup yields CDR1 LNHDA and CDR2 SQIVND (reference sequence). The ends were cut back, 6 bases at V and 4 bases at J, with 6 bases in the middle. As DNA, the CDR3 is TGTGCCAGTAGCGCCGGAGAGACCCAGTACTTC. Translation: CASSAGETQYF.

The CDR3 DNA follows: TGTGCCAGCAGCCAAGTTGCGGAAGCGGGAGCCGGCGAGCAGTACTTC. This gives the protein CASSQVAEAGAGEQYF. The chain combines TRBV4-2 with TRBJ2-7, with 8 bases fitting TRBD2. The CDR3 is 16 residues long. Germline-derived CDR1 and CDR2 are LGHNA and YNFKEQ. Trimming took 1 base from V and 6 from J; bases not matched to a gene: 11.

The chain has TRBV5-1 and TRBJ2-1, with TRBD2 matching 10 bases. Losses at the gene ends were 2 bases for V and 4 bases for J; bases not matched to a gene: 6. The germline CDR1 and CDR2 sequences are SGHRS and YFSETQ. The CDR3 spans 16 residues. Here the CDR3 DNA reads TGCGCCAGCAGCTTCCCTAGCGGGAGTATTTACAATGAGCAGTTCTTC. Amino acids: CASSFPSGSIYNEQFF.

The chain carries TRBV4-2 and TRBJ2-7; tentatively, D is TRBD1 (7 bases). The ends were cut back, 1 base at V and 6 bases at J, with 16 bases in the middle. CDR3 length: 15 residues. CDR1 is LGHNA, CDR2 YNFKEQ, per germline. The CDR3 nucleotides read TGTGCCAGCAGCCAAGTGTCCCAGGGGGGTCCCGAGCAGTACTTC. Amino acid sequence: CASSQVSQGGPEQYF.

This clone was detected ten times or more. The chain combines TRBV28 with TRBJ2-5, with no clear D. The V gene lost 4 bases and the J gene lost 3 bases, with 3 bases spanning the gap. The CDR3 has 11 amino acids. Per the germline V gene, CDR1 is MDHEN and CDR2 is SYDVKM. CDR3 sequence: CASSSEETQYF. CDR3 DNA sequence: TGTGCCAGCAGTTCCGAAGAGACCCAGTACTTC.

The genes are TRBV28 and TRBJ2-7, with 7 bases fitting TRBD2. Germline V gene lookup returns CDR1 MDHEN and CDR2 SYDVKM. V lost 5 bases and J lost 0; bases outside the gene matches: 10. CDR3 length: 16 residues. The CDR3 DNA is TGTGCCAGCAGTGCCCCAGGGAGGGGCTTCTCCTACGAGCAGTACTTC. Amino acids: CASSAPGRGFSYEQYF.

This chain joins TRBV7-3 and TRBJ2-1; tentatively, D is TRBD2 (5 bases). From germline, CDR1 is SGHTA and CDR2 FQGTGA. Trimming stripped 3 bases from V and 6 bases from J, with 12 bases between. This CDR3 region has 14 residues. As DNA, the CDR3 is TGTGCCAGCAGCTTGTTTGAGGGAACCAATGAGCAGTTCTTC. It specifies CASSLFEGTNEQFF.

This clone was seen a few times. This chain uses TRBV28 with TRBJ1-4; D gene uncertain. Trimming cost V 6 bases and J 4 bases, with 12 bases left between them. Germline-derived CDR1 and CDR2 are MDHEN and SYDVKM. This CDR3 has 14 residues. CDR3 in amino acids: CASSRLADNEKLFF. As DNA, the CDR3 is TGTGCCAGCAGCCGACTTGCAGATAATGAAAAACTGTTTTTT.

The chain combines TRBV7-9 with TRBJ1-5; D is ambiguous. This CDR3 is built from 15 residues. The ends were cut back, 5 bases at V and 2 bases at J, with 13 bases in the middle. The germline V gene encodes CDR1 SEHNR and CDR2 FQNEAQ (reference sequence). CDR3 protein: CASSPWTGGNQPQHF. For the CDR3, the DNA is TGTGCCAGCAGCCCCTGGACCGGGGGCAATCAGCCCCAGCATTTT.

This chain uses TRBV5-6 with TRBJ1-5, with 12 positions matching TRBD1. V lost 4 bases and J lost 3; bases outside the gene matches: 14. From germline, CDR1 is SGHDT and CDR2 YYEEEE. The length of the CDR3 is 19 residues. CDR3 amino acids: CASSPYTTGQGAYNQPQHF. CDR3 sequence (DNA): TGTGCCAGCAGCCCCTACACCACGGGACAGGGGGCCTACAATCAGCCCCAGCATTTT.

This chain's CDR3 is CASSLGLASYNEQFF. In DNA, the CDR3 is TGTGCCAGCAGCTTAGGACTCGCCTCCTACAATGAGCAGTTCTTC. The J gene is TRBJ2-1, the V gene TRBV7-3; the D gene is possibly TRBD2 (5 bases). CDR1 and CDR2 (germline): SGHTA, FQGTGA. V lost 2 bases to trimming and J lost 0 bases, with 8 bases between them. The length of the CDR3 is 15 residues. The full variable domain, its missing parts supplied by reference TRBV7-3 and TRBJ2-1, is GAGVSQTPSNKVTEKGKYVELRCDPISGHTALYWYRQSLGQGPEFLIYFQGTGAADDSGLPNDRFFAVRPEGSVSTLKIQRTERGDSAVYLCASSLGLASYNEQFFGPGTRLTVL.

This clone has at least ten counts. This sequence joins TRBV7-3 and TRBJ2-1; D call uncertain. V was pared by 5 bases and J by 9 bases, with 11 bases between. The CDR3 covers 12 residues. Germline loops: CDR1 SGHTA, CDR2 FQGTGA. DNA of the CDR3: TGTGCCAGCAGCCCCCGGTTCGGTGAGCAGTTCTTC. It specifies CASSPRFGEQFF.

CDR3 amino acids: CASSYRGVGTDTQYF. In DNA, the CDR3 is TGTGCCAGCAGTTACAGGGGTGTCGGAACAGATACGCAGTATTTT. V is TRBV28 and J is TRBJ2-3; 7 nucleotides agree with TRBD1. The germline CDR1 and CDR2 sequences are MDHEN and SYDVKM. CDR3 length: 15 amino acids. V was pared by 4 bases and J by 3 bases, with 7 bases of the junction left unmatched.